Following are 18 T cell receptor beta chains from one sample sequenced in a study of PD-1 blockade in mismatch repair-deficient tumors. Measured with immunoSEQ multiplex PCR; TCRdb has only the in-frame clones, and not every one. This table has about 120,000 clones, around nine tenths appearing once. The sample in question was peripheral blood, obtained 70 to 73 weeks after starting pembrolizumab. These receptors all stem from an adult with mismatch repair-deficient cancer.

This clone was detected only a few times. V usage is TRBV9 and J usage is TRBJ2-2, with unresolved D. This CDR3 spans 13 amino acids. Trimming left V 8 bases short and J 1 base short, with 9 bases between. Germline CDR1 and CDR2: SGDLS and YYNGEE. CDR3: CASAPLNTGELFF. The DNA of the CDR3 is TGTGCCAGTGCCCCCTTGAACACCGGGGAGCTGTTTTTT.

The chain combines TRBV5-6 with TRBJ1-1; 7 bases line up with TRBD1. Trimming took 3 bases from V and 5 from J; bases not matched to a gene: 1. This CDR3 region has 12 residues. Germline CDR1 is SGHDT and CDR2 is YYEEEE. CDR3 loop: CASSSTGTEAFF. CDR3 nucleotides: TGTGCCAGCAGCTCGACAGGGACTGAAGCTTTCTTT. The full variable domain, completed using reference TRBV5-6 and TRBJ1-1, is DAGVTQSPTHLIKTRGQQVTLRCSPKSGHDTVSWYQQALGQGPQFIFQYYEEEERQRGNFPDRFSGHQFPNYSSELNVNALLLGDSALYLCASSSTGTEAFFGQGTRLTVV.

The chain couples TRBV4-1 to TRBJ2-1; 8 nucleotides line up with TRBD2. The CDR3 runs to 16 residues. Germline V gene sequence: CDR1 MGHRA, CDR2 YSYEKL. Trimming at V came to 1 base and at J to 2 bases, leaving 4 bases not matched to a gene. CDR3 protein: CASSQAPGLAYNEQFF. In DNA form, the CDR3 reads TGCGCCAGCAGCCAAGCGCCGGGACTAGCCTACAATGAGCAGTTCTTC.

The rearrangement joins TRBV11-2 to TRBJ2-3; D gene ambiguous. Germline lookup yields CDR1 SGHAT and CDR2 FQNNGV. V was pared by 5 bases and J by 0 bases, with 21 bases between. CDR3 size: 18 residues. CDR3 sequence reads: CASSLILGLRPSTDTQYF. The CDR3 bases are TGTGCCAGCAGCCTTATTTTGGGGTTGCGTCCTAGCACAGATACGCAGTATTTT. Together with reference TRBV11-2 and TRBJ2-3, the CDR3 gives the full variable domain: EAGVAQSPRYKIIEKRQSVAFWCNPISGHATLYWYQQILGQGPKLLIQFQNNGVVDDSQLPKDRFSAERLKGVDSTLKIQPAKLEDSAVYLCASSLILGLRPSTDTQYFGPGTRLTVL.

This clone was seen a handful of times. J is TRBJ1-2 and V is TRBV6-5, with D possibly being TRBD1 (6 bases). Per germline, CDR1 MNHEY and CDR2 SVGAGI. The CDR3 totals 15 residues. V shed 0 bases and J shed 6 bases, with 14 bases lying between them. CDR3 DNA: TGTGCCAGCAGTTACTCCTGGGGGGCACTCGATGGCTACACCTTC. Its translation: CASSYSWGALDGYTF.

CDR3 sequence reads: CASSAQSAYEQYF. The CDR3 DNA sequence: TGTGCCAGCAGCGCCCAATCGGCTTACGAGCAGTACTTC. V usage is TRBV7-9 and J usage is TRBJ2-7; D gene uncertain. V lost 5 bases, J lost 4 bases, and 12 bases lay in between. This CDR3 is built from 13 residues. Germline loops: CDR1 SEHNR, CDR2 FQNEAQ (reference sequence).

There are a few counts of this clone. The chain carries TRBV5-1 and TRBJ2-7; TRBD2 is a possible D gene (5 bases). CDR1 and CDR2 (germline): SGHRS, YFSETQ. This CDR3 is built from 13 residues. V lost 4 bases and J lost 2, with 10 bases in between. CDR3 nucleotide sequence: TGCGCCAGCAGCCTTGGACTGACCTACGAGCAGTACTTC. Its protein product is CASSLGLTYEQYF.

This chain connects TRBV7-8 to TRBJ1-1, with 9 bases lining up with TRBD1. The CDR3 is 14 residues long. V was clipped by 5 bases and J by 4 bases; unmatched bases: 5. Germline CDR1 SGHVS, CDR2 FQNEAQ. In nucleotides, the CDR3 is TGTGCCAGCAGCCTGTACAGGGGGCCCACTGAAGCTTTCTTT. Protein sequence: CASSLYRGPTEAFF.

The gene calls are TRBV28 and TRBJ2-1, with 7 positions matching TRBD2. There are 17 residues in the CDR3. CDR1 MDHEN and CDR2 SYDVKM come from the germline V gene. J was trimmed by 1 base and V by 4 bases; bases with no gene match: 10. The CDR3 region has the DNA TGTGCCAGCAGTTCGCCTTGGAGCGGGGTTTCCTACAATGAGCAGTTCTTC. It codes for CASSSPWSGVSYNEQFF.

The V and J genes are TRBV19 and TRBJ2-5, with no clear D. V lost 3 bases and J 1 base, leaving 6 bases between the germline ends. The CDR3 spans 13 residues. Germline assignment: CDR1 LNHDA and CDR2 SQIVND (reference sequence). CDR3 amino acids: CASSITIQETQYF. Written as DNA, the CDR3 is TGTGCCAGTAGTATTACTATCCAAGAGACCCAGTACTTC.

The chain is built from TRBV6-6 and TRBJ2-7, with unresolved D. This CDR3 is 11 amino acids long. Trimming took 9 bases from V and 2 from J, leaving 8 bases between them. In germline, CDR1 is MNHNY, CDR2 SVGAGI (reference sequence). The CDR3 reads CASFLAYEQYF. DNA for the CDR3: TGTGCCAGTTTCCTGGCCTACGAGCAGTACTTC.

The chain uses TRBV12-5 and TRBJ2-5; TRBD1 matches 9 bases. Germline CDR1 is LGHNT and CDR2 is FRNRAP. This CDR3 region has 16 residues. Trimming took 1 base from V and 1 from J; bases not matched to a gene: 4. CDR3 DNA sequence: TGTGCTAGTGGTTTGGGGGGGGGACAGGGCCAAGAGACCCAGTACTTC. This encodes CASGLGGGQGQETQYF.

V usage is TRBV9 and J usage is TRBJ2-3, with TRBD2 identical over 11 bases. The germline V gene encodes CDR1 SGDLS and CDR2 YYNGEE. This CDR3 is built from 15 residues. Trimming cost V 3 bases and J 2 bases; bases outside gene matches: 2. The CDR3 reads CASSGSGRATDTQYF. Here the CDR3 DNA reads TGTGCCAGCAGCGGTAGCGGGAGGGCCACAGATACGCAGTATTTT. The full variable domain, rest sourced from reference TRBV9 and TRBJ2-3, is DSGVTQTPKHLITATGQRVTLRCSPRSGDLSVYWYQQSLDQGLQFLIQYYNGEERAKGNILERFSAQQFPDLHSELNLSSLELGDSALYFCASSGSGRATDTQYFGPGTRLTVL.

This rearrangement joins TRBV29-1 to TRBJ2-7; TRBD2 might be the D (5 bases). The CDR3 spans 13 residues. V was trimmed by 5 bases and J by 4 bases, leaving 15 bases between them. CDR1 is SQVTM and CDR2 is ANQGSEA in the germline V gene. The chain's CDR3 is CSVLIEGQYEQYF. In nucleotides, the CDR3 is TGCAGCGTTCTAATTGAGGGCCAGTACGAGCAGTACTTC.

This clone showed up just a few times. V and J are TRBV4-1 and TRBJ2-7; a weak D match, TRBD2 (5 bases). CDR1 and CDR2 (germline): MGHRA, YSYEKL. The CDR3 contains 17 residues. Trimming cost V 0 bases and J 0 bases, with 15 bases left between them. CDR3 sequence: CASSQDPRAISSYEQYF. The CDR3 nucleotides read TGCGCCAGCAGCCAAGATCCGAGGGCAATAAGCTCCTACGAGCAGTACTTC.

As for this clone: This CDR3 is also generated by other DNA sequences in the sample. As DNA, the CDR3 is TGTGCCAGCAGTTTATGGGGAGGCGAGCAGTACTTC. Translation gives CASSLWGGEQYF. The chain combines TRBV27 with TRBJ2-7, with D tentatively TRBD2 (6 bases). The CDR3 extends over 12 amino acids. Looked up from germline, CDR1 is MNHEY and CDR2 is SMNVEV (reference sequence). Trimming stripped 1 base from V and 6 bases from J, with 7 bases between.

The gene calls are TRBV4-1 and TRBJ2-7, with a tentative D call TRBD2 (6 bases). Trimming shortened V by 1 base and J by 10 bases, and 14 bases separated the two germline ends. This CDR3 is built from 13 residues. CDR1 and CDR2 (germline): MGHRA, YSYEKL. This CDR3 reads CASSQGNRDFQYF. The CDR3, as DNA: TGCGCCAGCAGCCAAGGCAATCGGGACTTCCAGTACTTC.

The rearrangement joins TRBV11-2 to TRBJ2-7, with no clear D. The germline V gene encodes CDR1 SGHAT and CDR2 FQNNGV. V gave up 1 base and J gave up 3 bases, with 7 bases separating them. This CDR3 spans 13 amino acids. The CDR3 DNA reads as TGTGCCAGCAGCTTAGGGGCAAACTACGAGCAGTACTTC. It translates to CASSLGANYEQYF.